What follows is one T cell receptor (beta chain) and its context. Its specific antigen is unknown. Within one base of it there is no much larger clone, and no base qualities were kept. The germline V gene yields WSHSY for CDR1 and SAAADI for CDR2. The CDR3 spans 13 residues, from the cysteine through the phenylalanine. Only CDR3 DNA remains: 39 bases, in frame from the first base. V is clipped by 5 bases and J by 7 bases, and the sequence between their germline boundaries is 15 bases long. Using the deep immunoSEQ assay, multiplex PCR amplified TCR CDR3 regions from genomic DNA. Extracted genomic DNA from each cell subset was spread evenly across all wells of several immunoSEQ 96-well plates, with each plate serving as a replicate. For sorted subsets, about 0.2 ug genomic DNA, equal to tens of thousands of T cell genomes, was loaded into each replicate PCR. The purified libraries were quantified using a Qubit 3.0 fluorometer, sized with a Bioanalyzer 2100, and then quantified again using the KAPA Library Quantification kit. Every immunoSEQ 96-well plate was sequenced on a dedicated single-read 150-cycle Illumina NextSeq 550 flow cell. In the original analysis: Because only junctional sequences without quality scores were contained in the immunoSEQ output, filtering matching that applied to full-length reads could not be performed. To assign V/J genes and CDR3, sequences were annotated against IMGT germline references using PyIR, a Python wrapper for IgBLAST v1.9. Reads were removed for weak V/J assignments (E-value above 1e-6), missing CDR3, stop codons, out-of-frame junctions, or ambiguous translated residues. V3J clonotypes were defined as sequences sharing an identical inferred V gene, J gene, and CDR3 amino acid sequence. To compute the percentage overlap between repertoires, the number of shared unique clonotypes was divided by the size of the smaller repertoire. Repertoire richness was assessed with RTK rarefaction, the Chao1 estimator, and Recon v2.1 estimates of unobserved clonotypes. Generation probabilities were computed with OLGA for all TCRbeta clonotypes obtained by the gDNA method from a handful of donors. TCRdb's version of the immuneACCESS table is confined to in-frame rearrangements and falls short of the full clone set. An unresolved V gene accounts for under half of the shortfall where checked; the remainder is of unknown origin. The V and J calls and clone size were taken over from that table, and D and trimming were inferred from the DNA. The sample table shows more than 2 million clones, and less than 95% are seen once. Approximately 1.2% of the sample lies in the top ten.

CD8 naive samples were CD45RO-negative cells positively selected for CCR7, giving a CD45RA+CCR7+ population that excluded TemRA cells. Healthy HIV-negative adults with no recently reported acute infections or vaccinations were included as donors. Every donor was a Caucasian adult living in Nashville, Tennessee, USA. After blood collection by leukapheresis, PBMCs were isolated using Ficoll-Histopaque density gradient centrifugation and then cryopreserved in the vapor phase of liquid nitrogen. Analytical flow cytometry was used to check the purity and quantity of each magnetically sorted T cell population. Genomic DNA was isolated from every sorted fraction and measured by UV absorbance on a Nanodrop 2000c. The record originates from a study of shared clonotypes between healthy human individuals (TCRdb year 2020). For the wider study: Three men and two women, aged 18 to 49 years, made up the cohort. Per donor, leukapheresis produced somewhere between about 0.94 and 9.5 billion PBMCs. For each donor, CD4 naive and CD4 memory were each run on three plates, CD8 naive on two plates, and CD8 memory on one plate. Different laboratories and diverse techniques were used to prepare libraries and sequence TCR repertoires, to increase sequencing depth and limit assay-specific biases. To estimate repertoire size and how much clonotypes are shared between individuals, the study performed deep sequencing of blood TCR repertoires from a handful of healthy adults. What the work shows at the level of the full study, not this receptor alone: Because the study included a small number of donors, the genetic and exposure-history diversity represented was limited. Rarefaction of sorted-subset datasets indicated incomplete sequencing despite the large sequencing depth. Sampling was limited to blood, and TCR repertoires in tissue likely differ from TCR repertoires in blood. Clonotypes shared by all four sorted-subset donors showed higher generation probabilities than non-shared clonotypes. Across several donors, approximately 5% of naive CD4, approximately 3.5% of naive CD8, around 2.5% of memory CD4, and approximately 0.4% of memory CD8 clonotypes were shared. Larger estimated clonotype richness was generally found for naive subsets than for memory subsets. Pairwise subsampling led to the expectation that sequencing depth would affect the degree of clonotype sharing among donors.

This chain joins TRBV10-2 to TRBJ2-7; the D gene is perhaps TRBD1 or TRBD2, each of them matching over 5 bases. The sequenced sample was naive CD8+ T cells sorted from blood. The cell subset or site label, read with the paper, signifies: CD45RA+CCR7+. The TCR was taken from a man aged 18 to 35 in good health. The CDR3 reads as follows: CASSWQGAREQYF. The nucleotides read TGCGCCAGCAGTTGGCAGGGAGCGAGGGAGCAGTACTTC.